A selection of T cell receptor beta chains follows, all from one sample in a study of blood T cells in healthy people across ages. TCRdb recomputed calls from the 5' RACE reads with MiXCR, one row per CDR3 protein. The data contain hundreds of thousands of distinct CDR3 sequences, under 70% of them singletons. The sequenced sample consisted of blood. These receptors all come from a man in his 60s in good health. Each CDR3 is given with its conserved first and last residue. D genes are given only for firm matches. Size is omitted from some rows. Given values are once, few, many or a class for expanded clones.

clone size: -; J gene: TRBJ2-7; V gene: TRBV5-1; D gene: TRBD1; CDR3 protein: CASSVDRLSYEQYF; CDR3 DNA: TGCGCCAGCAGCGTGGACAGGCTCTCCTACGAGCAGTACTTC
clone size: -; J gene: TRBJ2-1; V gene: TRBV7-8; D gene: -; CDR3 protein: CASSPTNNWGDEQFF; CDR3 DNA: TGTGCCAGCAGCCCGACCAACAACTGGGGCGATGAGCAGTTCTTC
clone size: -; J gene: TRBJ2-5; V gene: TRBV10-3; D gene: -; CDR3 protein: CAVKDQGQETQYF; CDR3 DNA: TGTGCCGTAAAGGACCAAGGGCAAGAGACCCAGTACTTC
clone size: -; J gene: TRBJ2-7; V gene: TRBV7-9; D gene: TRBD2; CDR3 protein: CANSEIKQTSGAKYEQYF; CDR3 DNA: TGTGCCAACAGCGAAATAAAACAGACTAGCGGGGCCAAATACGAGCAGTACTTC
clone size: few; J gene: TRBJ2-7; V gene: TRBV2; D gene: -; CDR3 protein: CASSADSYISYEQYF; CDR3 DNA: TGTGCCAGCAGTGCGGACAGTTATATCTCCTACGAGCAGTACTTC
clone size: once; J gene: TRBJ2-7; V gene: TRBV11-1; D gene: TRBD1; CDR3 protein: CASSLEGQGFDEQYF; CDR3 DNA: TGTGCCAGCAGCTTAGAGGGACAGGGTTTCGACGAGCAGTACTTC
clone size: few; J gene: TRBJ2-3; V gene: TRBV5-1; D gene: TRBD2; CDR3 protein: CASSLDGSGGGTDTQYF; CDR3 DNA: TGCGCCAGCAGCTTGGACGGTAGCGGGGGAGGCACAGATACGCAGTATTTT
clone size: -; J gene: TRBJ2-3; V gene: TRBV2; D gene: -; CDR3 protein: CTSSPAGFSTDTQYF; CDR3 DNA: TGTACCAGCAGTCCCGCCGGTTTTAGCACAGATACGCAGTATTTT
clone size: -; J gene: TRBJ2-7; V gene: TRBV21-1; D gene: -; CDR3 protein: CASSALGNIISYEQYF; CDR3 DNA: TGTGCCAGCAGCGCCTTAGGGAACATCATCTCCTACGAGCAGTACTTC
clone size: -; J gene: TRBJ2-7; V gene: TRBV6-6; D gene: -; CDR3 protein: CASSSLGGSEQYF; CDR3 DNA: TGTGCCAGCAGTTCCCTCGGAGGAAGTGAGCAGTACTTC
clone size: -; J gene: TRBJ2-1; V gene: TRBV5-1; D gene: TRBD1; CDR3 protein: CASSPGQTNNEQFF; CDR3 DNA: TGCGCCAGCAGTCCGGGACAGACCAACAATGAGCAGTTCTTC
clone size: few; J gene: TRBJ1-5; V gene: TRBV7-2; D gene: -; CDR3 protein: CASSLGPGANQPQHF; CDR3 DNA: TGTGCCAGCAGCTTAGGACCAGGCGCCAATCAGCCCCAGCATTTT
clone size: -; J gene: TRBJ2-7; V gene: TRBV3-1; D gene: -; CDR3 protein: CASSRLATAYEQYF; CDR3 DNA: TGTGCCAGCAGCCGGCTAGCGACAGCTTACGAGCAGTACTTC
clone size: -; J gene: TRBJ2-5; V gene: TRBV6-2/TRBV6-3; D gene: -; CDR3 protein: CASSTRTAKETQYF; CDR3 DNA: TGTGCCAGCAGTACCCGGACAGCTAAAGAGACCCAGTACTTC
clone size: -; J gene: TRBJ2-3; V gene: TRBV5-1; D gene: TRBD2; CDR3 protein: CASTQRLAGGASTDTQYF; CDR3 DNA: TGCGCCAGCACCCAGCGGCTAGCGGGGGGGGCTAGCACAGATACGCAGTATTTT
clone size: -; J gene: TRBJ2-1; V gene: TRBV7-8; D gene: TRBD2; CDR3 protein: CASSLPSGVNEQFF; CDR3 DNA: TGTGCCAGCAGCTTACCTAGCGGGGTTAATGAGCAGTTCTTC
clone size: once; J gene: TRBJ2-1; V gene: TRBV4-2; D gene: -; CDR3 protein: CASSQEAIPNYEQFF; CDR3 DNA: TGTGCCAGCAGCCAAGAGGCGATTCCTAATTATGAGCAGTTCTTC
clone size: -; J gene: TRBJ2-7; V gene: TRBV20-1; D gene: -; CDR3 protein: CSAPPGDRGTYEQYF; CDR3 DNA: TGCAGTGCTCCCCCGGGGGACCGGGGCACCTACGAGCAGTACTTC
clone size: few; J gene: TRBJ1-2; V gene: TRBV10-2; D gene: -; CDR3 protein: CASRNRDKYGYTF; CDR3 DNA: TGCGCCAGCAGAAACCGGGACAAATATGGCTACACCTTC
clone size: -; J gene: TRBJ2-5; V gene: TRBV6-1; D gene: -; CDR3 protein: CASSGGQSQETQYF; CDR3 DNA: TGTGCCAGCAGTGGAGGACAGTCGCAAGAGACCCAGTACTTC
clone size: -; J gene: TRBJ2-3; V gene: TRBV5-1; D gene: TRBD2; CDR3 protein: CASTPSGGGTDTQYF; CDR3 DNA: TGCGCCAGCACCCCTAGCGGGGGAGGCACAGATACGCAGTATTTT
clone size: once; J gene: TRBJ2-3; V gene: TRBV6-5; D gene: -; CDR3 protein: CASGDSDTQYF; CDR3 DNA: TGTGCCAGCGGCGACAGCGATACGCAGTATTTT
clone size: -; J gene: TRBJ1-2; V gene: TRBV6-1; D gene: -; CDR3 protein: CASTTASIHYGYTF; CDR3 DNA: TGTGCCAGCACGACAGCCTCAATCCACTATGGCTACACCTTC
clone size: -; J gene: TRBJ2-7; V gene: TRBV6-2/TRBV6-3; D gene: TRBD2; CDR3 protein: CASSYHRREGRYEQYF; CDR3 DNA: TGTGCCAGCAGTTACCATCGAAGGGAGGGGCGCTACGAGCAGTACTTC
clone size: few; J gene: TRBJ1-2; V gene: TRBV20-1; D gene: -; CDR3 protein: CSARGDQEGGYTF; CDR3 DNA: TGCAGTGCTAGAGGGGATCAGGAGGGGGGCTACACCTTC
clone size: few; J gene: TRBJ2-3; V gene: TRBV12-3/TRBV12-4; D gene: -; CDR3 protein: CASSRAGTRLTDTQYF; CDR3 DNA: TGTGCCAGCAGTCGAGCCGGGACAAGGCTCACAGATACGCAGTATTTT
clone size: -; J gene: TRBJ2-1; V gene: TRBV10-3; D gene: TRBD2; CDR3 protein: CAISDPTSGGAGEQFF; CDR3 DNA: TGTGCCATCAGTGACCCGACTAGCGGGGGGGCCGGGGAGCAGTTCTTC
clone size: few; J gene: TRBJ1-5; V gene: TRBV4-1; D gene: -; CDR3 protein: CASSQGWGARQPQHF; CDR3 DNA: TGCGCCAGCAGCCAAGGGTGGGGGGCGCGGCAGCCCCAGCATTTT
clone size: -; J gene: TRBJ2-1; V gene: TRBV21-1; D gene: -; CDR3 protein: CASSKEWLAGQYNEQFF; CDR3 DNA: TGTGCCAGCAGCAAAGAATGGCTAGCCGGACAATACAATGAGCAGTTCTTC
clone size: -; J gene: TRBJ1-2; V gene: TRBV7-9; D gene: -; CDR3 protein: CASTAGALYGYTF; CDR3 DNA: TGTGCCAGCACCGCCGGGGCGCTCTATGGCTACACCTTC
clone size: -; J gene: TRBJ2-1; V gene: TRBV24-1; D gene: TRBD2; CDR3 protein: CATGAASGGTSSYNEQFF; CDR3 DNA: TGTGCCACCGGGGCGGCTAGCGGGGGGACCAGCTCCTACAATGAGCAGTTCTTC
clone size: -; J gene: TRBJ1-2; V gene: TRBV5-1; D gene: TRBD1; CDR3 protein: CASRAGTGDGYTF; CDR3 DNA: TGCGCCAGCAGGGCCGGGACAGGGGACGGCTACACCTTC
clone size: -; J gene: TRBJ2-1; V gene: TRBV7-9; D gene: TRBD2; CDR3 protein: CASSSLRGGGDNEQFF; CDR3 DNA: TGTGCCAGCAGCTCCCTTAGGGGCGGGGGGGACAATGAGCAGTTCTTC
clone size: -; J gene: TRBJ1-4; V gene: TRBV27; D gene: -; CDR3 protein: CASSFIENEKLFF; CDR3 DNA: TGTGCCAGCAGTTTCATAGAAAATGAAAAACTGTTTTTT
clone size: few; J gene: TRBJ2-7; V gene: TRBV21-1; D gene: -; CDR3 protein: CASSKPTEQYF; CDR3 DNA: TGTGCCAGCAGCAAGCCGACCGAGCAGTACTTC
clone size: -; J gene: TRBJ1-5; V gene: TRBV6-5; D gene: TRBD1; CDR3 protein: CASSPGTASGNQPQHF; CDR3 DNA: TGTGCCAGCAGTCCGGGGACAGCCAGCGGCAATCAGCCCCAGCATTTT
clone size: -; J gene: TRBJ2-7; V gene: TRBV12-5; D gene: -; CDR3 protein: CASGPRGSGTGRNEQYF; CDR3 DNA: TGTGCTAGTGGTCCACGCGGGAGCGGGACAGGTCGGAACGAGCAGTACTTC
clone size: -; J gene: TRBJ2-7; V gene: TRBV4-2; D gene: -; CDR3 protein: CASSPSQQETRYF; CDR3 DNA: TGTGCCAGCAGCCCCTCCCAACAAGAGACCCGGTACTTC
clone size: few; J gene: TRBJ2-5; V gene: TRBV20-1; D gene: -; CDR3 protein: CSASGADQETQYF; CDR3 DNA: TGCAGTGCTAGCGGGGCAGACCAAGAGACCCAGTACTTC